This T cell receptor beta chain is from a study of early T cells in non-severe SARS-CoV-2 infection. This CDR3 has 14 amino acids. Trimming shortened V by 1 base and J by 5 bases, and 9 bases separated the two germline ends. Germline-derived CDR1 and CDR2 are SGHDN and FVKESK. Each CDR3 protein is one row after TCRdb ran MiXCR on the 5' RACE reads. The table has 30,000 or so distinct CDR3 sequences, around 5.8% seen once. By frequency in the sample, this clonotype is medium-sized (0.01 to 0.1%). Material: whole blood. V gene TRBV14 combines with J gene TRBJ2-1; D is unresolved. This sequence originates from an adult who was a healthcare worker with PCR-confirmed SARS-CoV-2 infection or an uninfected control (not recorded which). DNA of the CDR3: TGTGCCAGCAGCCAAGTTTTCGCGGACAATGAGCAGTTCTTC. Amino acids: CASSQVFADNEQFF.